These 24 T cell receptor beta chains originate from one sample sequenced in a study of T cell responses to AZD1222 COVID-19 vaccine. Clones were read by immunoSEQ multiplex PCR, and TCRdb kept only the in-frame ones, dropping some. The repertoire holds about 99,000 clones, with approximately 90% as singletons. The sequencing used peripheral blood, collected 28 days after the second AZD1222 dose. These receptors came from an adult who received the AZD1222 COVID-19 vaccine.

The V and J genes are TRBV4-1 and TRBJ2-7, with 7 bases identical to TRBD1. The germline V gene encodes CDR1 MGHRA and CDR2 YSYEKL. CDR3 length: 15 residues. V gave up 1 base and J gave up 2 bases; unmatched junction bases: 5. The DNA of the CDR3 is TGCGCCAGCAGCCAAGTGGTGACAGGGCCCTACGAGCAGTACTTC. Translating gives CASSQVVTGPYEQYF.

V and J are TRBV19 and TRBJ1-5, with D unclear. This CDR3 is built from 13 residues. V lost 5 bases and J 3 bases, leaving 8 bases between the germline ends. Germline V gene data show CDR1 as LNHDA and CDR2 as SQIVND (reference sequence). CDR3 in amino acids: CASSPRFNQPQHF. The DNA of the CDR3 is TGTGCCAGTAGTCCACGATTCAATCAGCCCCAGCATTTT.

The chain links TRBV5-1 to TRBJ2-7, with 10 bases aligning to TRBD1. Trimming took 3 bases from V and 2 from J; bases not matched to a gene: 2. Germline lookup yields CDR1 SGHRS and CDR2 YFSETQ. The CDR3 is 14 residues long. CDR3 in DNA: TGCGCCAGCAGCTCCGGACAGGGGGCCTACGAGCAGTACTTC. This gives the protein CASSSGQGAYEQYF.

The V call is TRBV9, the J call TRBJ1-2; possible D gene TRBD1, 5 bases. Germline CDR1 and CDR2: SGDLS and YYNGEE. The CDR3 covers 13 residues. Trimming shortened V by 0 bases and J by 6 bases, and 9 bases separated the two germline ends. This chain's CDR3 is CASSVGREDGYTF. For the CDR3, the DNA is TGTGCCAGCAGCGTAGGCAGGGAGGATGGCTACACCTTC.

The CDR3 nucleotides read TGTGCCACCATGGGGGGAGGAAGGACTGAAGCTTTCTTT. Its translation: CATMGGGRTEAFF. This chain uses TRBV10-3 with TRBJ1-1; possibly TRBD1 for D (5 bases). The CDR3 sequence is 13 residues long. CDR1 is ENHRY and CDR2 is SYGVKD in the germline V gene. V dropped 10 bases and J dropped 5 bases, with 17 bases sitting between them.

The rearrangement joins TRBV4-2 to TRBJ1-2, with a possible D match to TRBD1 (6 bases). The germline gives CDR1 LGHNA, CDR2 YNFKEQ. The CDR3 loop spans 12 amino acids. The ends were cut back, 5 bases at V and 5 bases at J, with 9 bases in the middle. CDR3 protein: CASSEGGYGYTF. The CDR3 region has the DNA TGTGCCAGCAGCGAAGGGGGATATGGCTACACCTTC.

The V and J genes are TRBV10-3 and TRBJ2-2; 8 positions agree with TRBD2. The V gene's germline CDR1 is ENHRY and CDR2 SYGVKD. This CDR3 is 15 amino acids long. The J segment lost 6 bases and the V segment lost 4 bases, leaving 7 bases of the junction unmatched. The CDR3 bases are TGTGCCATCAGTGTCGAGCGGGAGCTCCCCGGGGAGCTGTTTTTT. Amino acid sequence: CAISVERELPGELFF.

V gene TRBV28 combines with J gene TRBJ1-5, with D unclear. The CDR3 extends over 13 amino acids. Trimming removed 4 bases from V and 3 bases from J, with 7 bases in between. The germline V gene has CDR1 MDHEN and CDR2 SYDVKM. The CDR3 nucleotides read TGTGCCAGCAGTTCGCCTCCCAATCAGCCCCAGCATTTT. It specifies CASSSPPNQPQHF.

The V and J genes are TRBV28 and TRBJ2-1; 12 bases are shared with TRBD2. CDR3 length: 13 residues. The germline gives CDR1 MDHEN, CDR2 SYDVKM. V lost 10 bases, J lost 8 bases, and 6 bases stayed unmatched. This CDR3 reads CATGLAGRYEQFF. For the CDR3, the DNA is TGTGCCACCGGACTAGCGGGAAGGTATGAGCAGTTCTTC.

The rearrangement links TRBV25-1 to TRBJ2-5; D may be TRBD1 (6 bases). The germline V gene encodes CDR1 MGHDK and CDR2 SYGVNS. V shed 1 base and J shed 5 bases, with 14 bases lying between them. The CDR3 extends over 15 amino acids. CDR3 DNA: TGTGCCAGCAGTGAATTGGGCAGGGGAAACGAGACCCAGTACTTC. Amino acids: CASSELGRGNETQYF.

The chain couples TRBV21-1 to TRBJ2-7; TRBD2, the table's D call, lacks a check against the DNA. TRBV21-1 is a pseudogene. The CDR3 contains 13 residues. The CDR3 sequence: CASILDGFCEQYF. CDR3 sequence (DNA): TGTGCCAGCATCCTAGACGGTTTTTGCGAGCAGTACTTC.

The chain joins TRBV7-9 to TRBJ1-4, with D maybe TRBD1 (5 bases). The V end was cut by 5 bases, the J end by 7 bases, with 11 bases between. The CDR3 extends over 13 amino acids. CDR1 is SEHNR and CDR2 is FQNEAQ in the germline V gene (reference sequence). Here the CDR3 DNA reads TGTGCCAGCAGCCCAGGGTTCTTTGAAAAACTGTTTTTT. Amino acid sequence: CASSPGFFEKLFF.

This sequence joins TRBV9 and TRBJ2-1; 10 nucleotides align to TRBD2. CDR1 and CDR2 from the germline V gene are SGDLS and YYNGEE. This CDR3 contains 15 residues. Losses at the gene ends were 0 bases for V and 6 bases for J; bases not matched to a gene: 3. CDR3 sequence reads: CASSVDPSGGNEQFF. The DNA for the CDR3 is TGTGCCAGCAGCGTAGATCCTAGCGGGGGCAATGAGCAGTTCTTC.

V usage is TRBV7-8 and J usage is TRBJ1-4; weak D call: TRBD1 (6 bases). Trimming stripped 1 base from V and 8 bases from J, with 11 bases between. Germline values: CDR1 SGHVS, CDR2 FQNEAQ. The CDR3 sequence is 14 residues long. CDR3 DNA sequence: TGTGCCAGCAGCTTAGTTGGGGGCTGGGAAAAACTGTTTTTT. Amino acids: CASSLVGGWEKLFF.

The V call is TRBV28, the J call TRBJ1-3; 8 nucleotides line up with TRBD1. Germline V gives CDR1 MDHEN, CDR2 SYDVKM. The V gene end was trimmed by 5 bases and the J gene end by 3 bases; junction bases not matched to a gene: 3. The CDR3 loop spans 14 amino acids. The chain's CDR3 is CASSLTGVGNTIYF. The DNA for the CDR3 is TGTGCCAGCAGTCTGACAGGGGTTGGAAACACCATATATTTT.

The chain is built from TRBV5-4 and TRBJ2-6; 9 nucleotides match TRBD1. Germline V gives CDR1 SGHNT, CDR2 YYREEE (reference sequence). J lost 0 bases, V lost 4 bases, and 11 bases had no gene match. This CDR3 contains 19 residues. CDR3 loop: CASSGRTGGGNSGANVLTF. The CDR3 bases are TGTGCCAGCAGCGGCCGTACAGGGGGCGGAAACTCTGGGGCCAACGTCCTGACTTTC.

This clone turned up a few times. The V and J genes are TRBV23-1 and TRBJ2-2; D gene ambiguous. TRBV23-1 is known as an ORF, though its function is uncertain. The ends were cut back, 3 bases at V and 4 bases at J, with 6 bases in the middle. The CDR3 covers 13 residues. CDR3 nucleotides: TGCGCCAGCAGTCATCACGGCACCGGGGAGCTGTTTTTT. It yields the protein CASSHHGTGELFF.

The CDR3 is CAWSGTTNTEAFF. CDR3 nucleotides: TGTGCCTGGAGTGGTACAACGAACACTGAAGCTTTCTTT. This sequence joins TRBV30 and TRBJ1-1; D gene unclear. The CDR3 consists of 13 residues. Germline V CDR1 and CDR2: GTSNPN, SVGIG (reference sequence). Trimming cost V 1 base and J 1 base, with 7 bases left between them.

This clone was detected only once. The rearrangement uses TRBV9 and TRBJ1-2; D remains ambiguous. The V gene's germline CDR1 is SGDLS and CDR2 YYNGEE. The V gene lost 3 bases and the J gene lost 0 bases, with 3 bases spanning the gap. CDR3 size: 12 residues. The CDR3 protein is CASSDANYGYTF. CDR3 in DNA: TGTGCCAGCAGCGACGCTAACTATGGCTACACCTTC.

This clone was detected once. This rearrangement joins TRBV3-1 (or the pseudogene TRBV3-2) to TRBJ1-1; TRBD1 is a possible D gene (6 bases). V lost 7 bases and J lost 1, with 13 bases in between. This CDR3 is 14 amino acids long. Germline assignment: CDR1 LGHDT and CDR2 YNNKEL (reference sequence). CDR3 amino acids: CASTKGEGNTEAFF. CDR3 coding DNA: TGTGCCAGCACGAAGGGGGAGGGGAACACTGAAGCTTTCTTT.

The chain has TRBV6-5 and TRBJ2-1; 9 bases line up with TRBD2. Germline V gene data show CDR1 as MNHEY and CDR2 as SVGAGI. The CDR3 consists of 13 residues. V shed 7 bases, J shed 5 bases, and the junction held 3 bases outside the gene matches. DNA for the CDR3: TGTGCCAGCACTTTAGCGGGAGACAATGAGCAGTTCTTC. Translated, it gives CASTLAGDNEQFF.

The rearrangement joins TRBV27 to TRBJ1-2, with 8 bases matching TRBD1. CDR1 is MNHEY, CDR2 SMNVEV, per germline (reference sequence). The length of the CDR3 is 13 residues. With 4 bases clipped from V and 7 bases from J, the junction kept 5 bases outside the gene matches. The DNA of the CDR3 is TGTGCCAGCAGTTCCCAGGGGGCGGGTGGCTACACCTTC. Its translation is CASSSQGAGGYTF.

V gene TRBV30 combines with J gene TRBJ1-5; TRBD1 aligns across 8 bases. The CDR3 spans 13 residues. The germline CDR1 and CDR2 sequences are GTSNPN and SVGIG (reference sequence). V trimming: 5 bases; J trimming: 7 bases; junction bases outside the gene matches: 7. This chain's CDR3 is CAWGGQGHQPQHF. In DNA, the CDR3 is TGTGCCTGGGGAGGACAGGGACACCAGCCCCAGCATTTT. The whole variable domain, remainder taken from reference TRBV30 and TRBJ1-5, is SQTIHQWPATLVQPVGSPLSLECTVEGTSNPNLYWYRQAAGRGLQLLFYSVGIGQISSEVPQNLSASRPQDRQFILSSKKLLLSDSGFYLCAWGGQGHQPQHFGDGTRLSIL.

The V gene is TRBV6-2 or TRBV6-3, the J gene TRBJ2-1, with D unresolved. The CDR3 sequence is 15 residues long. CDR1 MNHEY and CDR2 SVGEGT come from the germline V gene. The germline V and J ends were trimmed by 2 bases and 0 bases, with 8 bases remaining between them. The CDR3 is CASSYEYASYNEQFF. In DNA form, the CDR3 reads TGTGCCAGCAGTTACGAGTACGCCTCCTACAATGAGCAGTTCTTC.